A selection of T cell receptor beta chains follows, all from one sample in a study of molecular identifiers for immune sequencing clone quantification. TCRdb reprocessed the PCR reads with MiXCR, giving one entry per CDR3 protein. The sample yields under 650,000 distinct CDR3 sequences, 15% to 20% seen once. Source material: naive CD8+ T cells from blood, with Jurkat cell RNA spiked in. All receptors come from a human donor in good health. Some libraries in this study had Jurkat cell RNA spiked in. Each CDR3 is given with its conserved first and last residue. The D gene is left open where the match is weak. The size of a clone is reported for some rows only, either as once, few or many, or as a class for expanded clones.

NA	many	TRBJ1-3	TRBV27	CASSPRPGSGNTIYF	TGTGCCAGCAGTCCACGACCGGGCTCTGGAAACACCATATATTTT
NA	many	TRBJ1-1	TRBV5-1	CASSFSANTEAFF	TGCGCCAGCAGCTTTTCAGCGAACACTGAAGCTTTCTTT
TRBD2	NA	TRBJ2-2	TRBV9	CASTGGGSNTGELFF	TGTGCCAGCACGGGGGGGGGCTCAAACACCGGGGAGCTGTTTTTT
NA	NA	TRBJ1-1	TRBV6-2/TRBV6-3	CASSYSNIDLDTEAFF	TGTGCCAGCAGTTACTCGAATATAGATTTGGACACTGAAGCTTTCTTT
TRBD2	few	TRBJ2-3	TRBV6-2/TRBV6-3	CASSYDIAGGRGISSTDTQYF	TGTGCCAGCAGTTACGATATCGCGGGAGGCCGAGGTATTTCTAGCACAGATACGCAGTATTTT
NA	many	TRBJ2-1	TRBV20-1	CSARDLDRVNNEQFF	TGCAGTGCTAGAGATCTGGACCGCGTAAACAATGAGCAGTTCTTC
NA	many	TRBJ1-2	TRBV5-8	CATLRTVYGYTF	TGTGCCACCCTAAGGACAGTCTATGGCTACACCTTC
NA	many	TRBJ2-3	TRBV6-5	CASSYSPRADTQYF	TGTGCCAGCAGTTACTCACCGAGGGCAGATACGCAGTATTTT
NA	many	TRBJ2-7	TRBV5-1	CASSLERLTHYEQYF	TGCGCCAGCAGCTTGGAGCGACTAACTCACTACGAGCAGTACTTC
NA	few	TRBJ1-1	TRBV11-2	CASSLLDRNTEAFF	TGTGCCAGCAGCTTATTGGACAGGAACACTGAAGCTTTCTTT
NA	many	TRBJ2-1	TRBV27	CASSLTSPNEQFF	TGTGCCAGCAGTTTGACTTCCCCCAATGAGCAGTTCTTC
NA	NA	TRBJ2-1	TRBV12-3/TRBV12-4	CASASGVYNEQFF	TGTGCCAGCGCGTCAGGGGTCTACAATGAGCAGTTCTTC
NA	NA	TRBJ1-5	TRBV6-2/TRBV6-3	CASSTFRQNSNQPQHF	TGTGCCAGCAGTACGTTTCGACAAAATAGCAATCAGCCCCAGCATTTT
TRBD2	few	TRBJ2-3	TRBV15	CATSTQNRGGDTQYF	TGTGCCACCAGCACCCAGAATCGGGGGGGGGATACGCAGTATTTT
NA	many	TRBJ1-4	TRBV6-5	CASSPGDEKLFF	TGTGCCAGCAGCCCCGGAGACGAAAAACTGTTTTTT
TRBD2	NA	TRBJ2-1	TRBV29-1	CSVELAGTNNEQFF	TGCAGCGTTGAACTAGCGGGGACTAACAATGAGCAGTTCTTC
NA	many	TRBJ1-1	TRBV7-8	CASSLVPGLNTEAFF	TGTGCCAGCAGCTTAGTACCAGGGCTGAACACTGAAGCTTTCTTT
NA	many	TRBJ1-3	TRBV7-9	CASSYTPGQPSSGNTIYF	TGTGCCAGCAGCTATACACCCGGACAGCCATCCTCTGGAAACACCATATATTTT
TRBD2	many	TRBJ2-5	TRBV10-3	CAISEGLAGDQETQYF	TGTGCCATCAGTGAGGGGCTAGCGGGGGACCAAGAGACCCAGTACTTC
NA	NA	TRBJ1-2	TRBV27	CASSLGHPSYGYAF	TGTGCCAGCAGTTTGGGACATCCTAGCTATGGCTACGCCTTC
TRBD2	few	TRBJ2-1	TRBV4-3	CASSQDILAGAVPYNEQFF	TGCGCCAGCAGCCAAGATATACTAGCGGGGGCCGTTCCATACAATGAGCAGTTCTTC
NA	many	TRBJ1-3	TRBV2	CASSEPLRNTIYF	TGTGCCAGCAGTGAACCCCTTCGGAACACCATATATTTT
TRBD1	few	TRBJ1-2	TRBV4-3	CASSPWFGQGPSNYGYTF	TGCGCCAGCAGCCCGTGGTTCGGACAGGGACCGTCTAACTATGGCTACACCTTC
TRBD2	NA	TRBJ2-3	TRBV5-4	CASSKLAGGSTDTQYF	TGTGCCAGCAGTAAATTAGCGGGAGGGAGCACAGATACGCAGTATTTT
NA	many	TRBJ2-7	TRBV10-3	CAISEEGAYEQYF	TGTGCCATCAGTGAGGAAGGAGCCTACGAGCAGTACTTC
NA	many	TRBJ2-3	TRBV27	CASSSRPFTDTQYF	TGTGCCAGCAGTTCAAGGCCCTTCACAGATACGCAGTATTTT
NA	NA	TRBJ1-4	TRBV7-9	CASSLGEGDSEKLFF	TGTGCCAGCAGCTTAGGGGAAGGGGATAGTGAAAAACTGTTTTTT
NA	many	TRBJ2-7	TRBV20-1	CSARDIRQAYEQYF	TGCAGTGCTAGAGATATTCGGCAGGCCTACGAGCAGTACTTC
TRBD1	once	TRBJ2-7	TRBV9	CASSGGQGALDEQYF	TGTGCCAGCAGCGGAGGACAGGGGGCTCTCGACGAGCAGTACTTC
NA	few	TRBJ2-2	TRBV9	CASSVDYTPKTGELFF	TGTGCCAGCAGCGTAGATTACACCCCGAAGACCGGGGAGCTGTTTTTT
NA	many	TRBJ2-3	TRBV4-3	CASSQEGRGRNTQYF	TGCGCCAGCAGCCAAGAAGGAAGAGGACGGAATACGCAGTATTTT
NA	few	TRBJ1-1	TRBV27	CASSSPQGAFF	TGTGCCAGCAGTTCGCCCCAAGGAGCTTTCTTT
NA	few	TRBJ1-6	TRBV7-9	CASSLGQQEALHF	TGTGCCAGCAGCTTAGGACAGCAGGAGGCCCTCCACTTT
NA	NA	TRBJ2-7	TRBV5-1	CTSSVSEYEQYF	TGCACCAGCAGTGTTTCTGAGTACGAGCAGTACTTC
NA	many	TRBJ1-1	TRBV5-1	CASSLAGAGYTEAFF	TGCGCCAGCAGCTTGGCAGGGGCCGGTTACACTGAAGCTTTCTTT
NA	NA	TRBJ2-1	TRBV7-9	CASSRRPRPYNEQFF	TGTGCCAGCAGCCGTCGGCCTAGACCATACAATGAGCAGTTCTTC